Reported below is one TCR beta chain. This entry comes from a study of blood T cell repertoires in COVID-19. About the research overall: Spain, Italy and the United States supplied samples that represented acute and convalescent COVID-19.

TCRdb keeps only in-frame clones here, not all; method: immunoSEQ multiplex PCR. The top ten clones hold 10% to 15% of a sample with about 440,000 clones, about nine tenths of them seen once. The receptor was derived from a woman between 50 and 59 years old with COVID-19, enrolled during active disease. The sequencing sample was made of peripheral blood.

The CDR3 DNA follows: TGCAGCGTTTCCCGAGGGACTGGAAACACCATATATTTT. Protein: CSVSRGTGNTIYF. The rearrangement links TRBV29-1 to TRBJ1-3; the D is unclear. The CDR3 runs 13 residues. V shed 5 bases and J shed 2 bases, with 10 bases lying between them. Germline CDR1 SQVTM, CDR2 ANQGSEA.